This T cell receptor (beta chain) emerged from a study of T cells in Graves' hyperthyroidism and ophthalmopathy. Amplification of TCR beta CDR3 regions used RNA as the template. Researchers ran a first-round RT-PCR on the TCR CDR3 using the HTBI primer set. TCRdb called the multiplex PCR reads again in MiXCR, with one record for every CDR3 protein. The sample lists over 350,000 distinct CDR3 sequences, over 12% occurring once. The germline V gene has CDR1 LNHNV and CDR2 YYDKDF (reference sequence). Unmatched junction bases numbered 10, after V lost 3 bases and J lost 5 bases. The CDR3 is made up of 16 amino acids.

The TCR comes from a middle-aged man with Graves' ophthalmopathy. Sequenced: blood. The chain recombines TRBV15 with TRBJ2-7, with 10 positions matching TRBD2. The CDR3 DNA follows: TGTGCCACCAGCAGGGCGATCCTAGCGGGAGCTAACGAGCAGTACTTC. Translating it yields CATSRAILAGANEQYF.